This entry lists 32 T cell receptor beta chains sequenced from one sample in a study of cytomegalovirus exposure and HLA in healthy donors. This table comes from immunoSEQ multiplex PCR, and its TCRdb copy is limited to in-frame clones, with some not included. The sample holds 150,000 or so clones, approximately 81% seen once. Sequencing was carried out using PBMCs. All receptors come from a man aged 25 to 40 in good health and CMV-seropositive.

The chain is built from TRBV11-2 and TRBJ1-2, with 9 positions matching TRBD1. Germline loops: CDR1 SGHAT, CDR2 FQNNGV. The V gene end was trimmed by 5 bases and the J gene end by 4 bases; junction bases not matched to a gene: 2. The CDR3 extends over 13 amino acids. CDR3 sequence (DNA): TGTGCCAGCAGCCAGGACAGGGGCTATGGCTACACCTTC. Its translation: CASSQDRGYGYTF.

This clone turned up a few times. The V call is TRBV15, the J call TRBJ1-5; 7 nucleotides line up with TRBD1. Germline loops: CDR1 LNHNV, CDR2 YYDKDF (reference sequence). J gave up 6 bases and V 3 bases, and 8 bases lay outside the gene matches. This CDR3 comprises 15 residues. The CDR3 region is CATSSWTGRGQPQHF. As DNA, the CDR3 is TGTGCCACCAGCAGCTGGACAGGACGAGGTCAGCCCCAGCATTTT.

The chain joins TRBV9 to TRBJ2-7, with TRBD1 matching 9 bases. V shed 3 bases and J 7 bases; nucleotides not matched to a gene: 8. CDR3 length: 14 amino acids. In germline, CDR1 is SGDLS, CDR2 YYNGEE. Written as DNA, the CDR3 is TGTGCCAGCAGCGAGGGGACAGGGTTAGGGGAGCAGTACTTC. It translates to CASSEGTGLGEQYF.

This clone came up once. The J gene is TRBJ1-1, the V gene TRBV5-6; D perhaps matches TRBD1 (5 bases). V lost 4 bases and J 7 bases, leaving 20 bases between the germline ends. Germline values: CDR1 SGHDT, CDR2 YYEEEE. This CDR3 comprises 15 residues. CDR3 region: CASSPGWGELVEAFF. Here the CDR3 DNA reads TGTGCCAGCAGCCCCGGCTGGGGGGAGTTGGTTGAAGCTTTCTTT.

J is TRBJ2-2 and V is TRBV9; possibly TRBD1 for D (5 bases). There are 14 residues in the CDR3. CDR1 and CDR2 (germline): SGDLS, YYNGEE. The germline V and J ends were trimmed by 4 bases and 5 bases, with 12 bases remaining between them. This chain's CDR3 is CASSPQGGTGELFF. The CDR3 DNA reads TGTGCCAGCAGCCCCCAGGGCGGAACCGGGGAGCTGTTTTTT.

The chain links TRBV2 to TRBJ1-1; 8 bases are shared with TRBD1. The junction had 8 bases not matched to a gene; V was cut back by 5 bases and J by 0 bases. Germline loops: CDR1 SNHLY, CDR2 FYNNEI. The CDR3 sequence is 16 residues long. The CDR3 region is CASSPPGTGLNTEAFF. CDR3 coding DNA: TGTGCCAGCAGTCCCCCCGGGACAGGTCTGAACACTGAAGCTTTCTTT.

The rearrangement links TRBV28 to TRBJ1-4; D might be TRBD1 (6 bases). Germline V gene lookup returns CDR1 MDHEN and CDR2 SYDVKM. The V gene lost 7 bases and the J gene lost 4 bases, with 16 bases spanning the gap. The CDR3 covers 15 residues. The CDR3 DNA reads as TGTGCCAGCACCTTGCAGGGGTTACGTAATGAAAAACTGTTTTTT. Protein product: CASTLQGLRNEKLFF.

In regard to this clone: Other DNA variants within this sample encode the same CDR3. This chain joins TRBV28 and TRBJ1-2; no clear D. CDR1 is MDHEN, CDR2 SYDVKM, per germline. V lost 6 bases and J lost 2, with 7 bases in between. This CDR3 region has 12 residues. DNA of the CDR3: TGTGCCAGCAGGTCAGGAAACTATGGCTACACCTTC. This encodes CASRSGNYGYTF.

The V and J genes are TRBV7-8 and TRBJ2-5; 10 nucleotides line up with TRBD2. V lost 4 bases and J lost 5; bases outside the gene matches: 7. Germline values: CDR1 SGHVS, CDR2 FQNEAQ. The CDR3 runs 15 residues. Here the CDR3 DNA reads TGTGCCAGCAGCTCCGGACTAGCGGACGGGGAGACCCAGTACTTC. Residues: CASSSGLADGETQYF.

The chain carries TRBV29-1 and TRBJ1-2; a weak D match, TRBD1 (5 bases). Trimming removed 4 bases at V and 7 bases at J, with 16 bases between. CDR1 and CDR2 from the germline V gene are SQVTM and ANQGSEA. The CDR3 covers 13 residues. CDR3 DNA: TGCAGCGTTGTCTTGCAGGGCGTCGGTGGCTACACCTTC. Protein sequence: CSVVLQGVGGYTF.

In this sample, this clone turned up once. The chain joins TRBV7-2 to TRBJ2-1, with 8 bases identical to TRBD2. Germline values: CDR1 SGHTA, CDR2 FQGNSA. J gave up 10 bases and V 2 bases, and 13 bases lay outside the gene matches. The CDR3 runs to 16 residues. For the CDR3, the DNA is TGTGCCAGCAGCTTATACCTCAGCGGGGGAGGCCGGGAGCAGTTCTTC. Translating gives CASSLYLSGGGREQFF.

The V call is TRBV6-6, the J call TRBJ2-5, with D unresolved. Germline V gene lookup returns CDR1 MNHNY and CDR2 SVGAGI (reference sequence). This CDR3 has 15 residues. V lost 5 bases and J lost 4, with 17 bases in between. CDR3 bases: TGTGCCAGCAGTCAGTATCGGGTCCCCATAGAGACCCAGTACTTC. Protein sequence: CASSQYRVPIETQYF.

This clone was seen many times. The chain has TRBV6-1 and TRBJ1-2, with TRBD1 identical over 8 bases. V lost 1 base to trimming and J lost 5 bases; unmatched junction nucleotides: 6. Germline-derived CDR1 and CDR2 are MNHNS and SASEGT. CDR3 length: 15 residues. Here the CDR3 reads CASSEDDRGLYGYTF. The CDR3 DNA sequence: TGTGCCAGCAGTGAAGACGACAGGGGTTTGTATGGCTACACCTTC.

The chain has TRBV7-9 and TRBJ2-7; D is unresolved. Trimming pared 5 bases from V and 3 bases from J, leaving 11 bases between. The CDR3 spans 13 residues. Germline V gives CDR1 SEHNR, CDR2 FQNEAQ (reference sequence). The CDR3 DNA sequence: TGTGCCAGCAGCCTGAGACACAACTACGAGCAGTACTTC. Translated: CASSLRHNYEQYF.

The chain joins TRBV30 to TRBJ2-1; TRBD2 matches at 11 bases. In germline, CDR1 is GTSNPN, CDR2 SVGIG (reference sequence). The CDR3 is 16 amino acids. Losses at the gene ends were 3 bases for V and 0 bases for J; bases not matched to a gene: 4. CDR3 region: CAWRVAGGSSYNEQFF. As DNA, the CDR3 is TGTGCCTGGAGGGTAGCGGGGGGGAGCTCCTACAATGAGCAGTTCTTC.

The chain combines TRBV29-1 with TRBJ2-2, with D possibly being TRBD1 (5 bases). V shed 3 bases and J shed 3 bases, with 5 bases lying between them. The CDR3 is made up of 12 amino acids. CDR1 is SQVTM and CDR2 is ANQGSEA in the germline V gene. As DNA, the CDR3 is TGCAGCGTTGACAGGGACACCGGGGAGCTGTTTTTT. As protein: CSVDRDTGELFF.

This rearrangement joins TRBV28 to TRBJ2-4; the D gene is possibly TRBD2 (6 bases). Trimming shortened V by 1 base and J by 2 bases, and 9 bases separated the two germline ends. Germline V gives CDR1 MDHEN, CDR2 SYDVKM. The CDR3 has 15 amino acids. DNA of the CDR3: TGTGCCAGCAGTTTATTAGCGGTACCCAAAAACATTCAGTACTTC. Translated: CASSLLAVPKNIQYF.

The V and J genes are TRBV28 and TRBJ2-7; 8 positions agree with TRBD2. The germline V gene has CDR1 MDHEN and CDR2 SYDVKM. The trim removed 6 bases at V and 5 bases at J, leaving 12 bases unmatched. The CDR3 sequence is 15 residues long. CDR3 protein: CASSRLGGRLNEQYF. The CDR3 coding sequence is TGTGCCAGCAGCCGACTGGGCGGGAGGTTAAACGAGCAGTACTTC.

The rearrangement uses TRBV2 and TRBJ2-7, with 12 bases fitting TRBD2. In germline, CDR1 is SNHLY, CDR2 FYNNEI. The V segment lost 6 bases and the J segment 0 bases; nucleotides outside the gene matches: 3. The CDR3 consists of 15 residues. CDR3 nucleotide sequence: TGTGCCAGCAGCCAACTAGCGGGGGGCTCCTACGAGCAGTACTTC. Its protein is CASSQLAGGSYEQYF.

The rearrangement joins TRBV6-5 to TRBJ1-5, with 12 nucleotides matching TRBD1. Germline V CDR1 and CDR2: MNHEY, SVGAGI. CDR3 size: 14 residues. V was pared by 4 bases and J by 7 bases, with 2 bases of the junction left unmatched. The DNA for the CDR3 is TGTGCCAGCAGTTCCGGGACAGGGGGCCAGCCCCAGCATTTT. It translates to CASSSGTGGQPQHF.

Only one count was recorded for this clone. The chain recombines TRBV6-1 with TRBJ2-2; the D gene is possibly TRBD2 (5 bases). CDR1 is MNHNS and CDR2 is SASEGT in the germline V gene. The CDR3 runs to 13 residues. Between the trimmed V and J ends, which lost 10 bases and 5 bases, there was a span of 14 bases. This CDR3 reads CAILRVETGELFF. The CDR3 bases are TGTGCCATCCTGAGGGTAGAAACCGGGGAGCTGTTTTTT.

This clone has a handful of counts. The genes are TRBV5-1 and TRBJ2-2, with TRBD2 matching 8 bases. J lost 6 bases, V lost 0 bases, and 4 bases had no gene match. CDR3 length equals 15 residues. The germline gives CDR1 SGHRS, CDR2 YFSETQ. CDR3 region: CASSLAGGEPGELFF. The CDR3 bases are TGCGCCAGCAGCTTGGCGGGAGGGGAGCCCGGGGAGCTGTTTTTT.

CDR3 residues: CASSQELAVTDTQYF. The DNA of the CDR3 is TGTGCCAGCAGCCAAGAGCTAGCGGTCACAGATACGCAGTATTTT. The J gene is TRBJ2-3, the V gene TRBV4-2, with 7 bases aligning to TRBD2. From germline, CDR1 is LGHNA and CDR2 YNFKEQ. The CDR3 has 15 residues. Losses at the gene ends were 0 bases for V and 2 bases for J; bases not matched to a gene: 2.

The chain uses TRBV2 and TRBJ1-2, with 8 bases lining up with TRBD1. The CDR3 consists of 14 residues. Germline loops: CDR1 SNHLY, CDR2 FYNNEI. The V and J ends lost 2 bases and 8 bases, in that order; junction bases with no gene match: 7. The CDR3 region has the DNA TGTGCCAGCAGTGAATCAAGGACAGGGAGCGGCTACACCTTC. Protein product: CASSESRTGSGYTF.

The chain joins TRBV28 to TRBJ1-4, with D perhaps TRBD1 (6 bases). Germline V gives CDR1 MDHEN, CDR2 SYDVKM. The CDR3 runs to 17 residues. V was shortened by 6 bases and J by 4 bases, with 21 bases between the two germline ends. In DNA form, the CDR3 reads TGTGCCAGCAGGTCGGGACAAATTCCGAGGGGTAATGAAAAACTGTTTTTT. This sequence encodes CASRSGQIPRGNEKLFF.

The DNA for the CDR3 is TGCAGCGTTTACTACAGGGGCGGCTACACCTTC. Its protein is CSVYYRGGYTF. The J gene is TRBJ1-2, the V gene TRBV29-1, with TRBD1 matching 7 bases. Germline assignment: CDR1 SQVTM and CDR2 ANQGSEA. V lost 5 bases to trimming and J lost 8 bases; unmatched junction nucleotides: 5. This CDR3 contains 11 residues.

V usage is TRBV7-9 and J usage is TRBJ2-3; maybe TRBD2 (5 bases). V was pared by 2 bases and J by 1 base, with 7 bases between. Germline V gene lookup returns CDR1 SEHNR and CDR2 FQNEAQ (reference sequence). The CDR3 contains 14 residues. CDR3 coding DNA: TGTGCCAGCAGCTTATTTAGCGGCACAGATACGCAGTATTTT. It codes for CASSLFSGTDTQYF.

This clone was detected only once. This chain uses TRBV9 with TRBJ1-2; D not certain. This CDR3 comprises 14 residues. Germline CDR1 SGDLS, CDR2 YYNGEE. The ends were cut back, 6 bases at V and 2 bases at J, with 14 bases in the middle. The CDR3 DNA reads as TGTGCCAGCACTCCCTCGGGGAAAAACTATGGCTACACCTTC. Its protein is CASTPSGKNYGYTF.

The CDR3 DNA is TGTGCCAGCAGCTCAAAAGTGACAGGTGGTTATGCGTCAACTAATGAAAAACTGTTTTTT. Translation: CASSSKVTGGYASTNEKLFF. This chain links TRBV7-7 with TRBJ1-4, with D possibly matching TRBD1 (6 bases). Germline lookup yields CDR1 SSHAT and CDR2 FNYEAQ (reference sequence). Trimming took 4 bases from V and 0 from J, leaving 24 bases between them. CDR3 length: 20 residues.

This chain joins TRBV28 and TRBJ2-1, with 7 bases matching TRBD1. This CDR3 is 12 amino acids long. CDR1 MDHEN and CDR2 SYDVKM come from the germline V gene. J gave up 14 bases and V 5 bases, and 9 bases lay outside the gene matches. The CDR3 sequence: CASSTTTGLEFF. In DNA, the CDR3 is TGTGCCAGCAGTACCACGACAGGGTTGGAGTTCTTC.

The chain recombines TRBV18 with TRBJ2-7; possible D gene TRBD2, 5 bases. The CDR3 is made up of 13 amino acids. Germline V lookup: CDR1 KGHSH, CDR2 LQKENI. The ends were cut back, 0 bases at V and 3 bases at J, with 6 bases in the middle. The CDR3 sequence: CASSPPSGYEQYF. The CDR3 region has the DNA TGTGCCAGCTCACCACCGAGCGGCTACGAGCAGTACTTC.

The chain employs TRBV6-6 and TRBJ2-1, with 13 bases matching TRBD2. The junction had 1 base not matched to a gene; V was cut back by 7 bases and J by 4 bases. Germline V gene data show CDR1 as MNHNY and CDR2 as SVGAGI (reference sequence). This CDR3 has 14 residues. The DNA of the CDR3 is TGTGCCAGCACGGGACTAGCGGGGTACAATGAGCAGTTCTTC. It is translated as CASTGLAGYNEQFF.